These T cell receptor beta chains were read from a single sample in a study of T cell changes during pregnancy in multiple sclerosis. Clones were read by immunoSEQ multiplex PCR, and TCRdb kept only the in-frame ones, dropping some. The sample has approximately 18,000 clones; 80% to 90% are singletons. The source material was CD8+ T cells from peripheral blood mononuclear cells, sampled in the second trimester of pregnancy. These receptors were collected from a female donor in good health, enrolled as a control in a pregnancy study. Each CDR3 is given with its conserved first and last residue. Fields, in order: V gene, CDR3 length, clone size, D gene, J gene, CDR3 protein, CDR3 DNA. The D gene is left open where the match is weak. The size field is filled for only some rows; it gives once, few, many or a size class.

>TRBV7-9|15|NA|TRBD1|TRBJ1-1
CASSPGTGADTEAFF
TGTGCCAGCAGCCCCGGGACAGGGGCGGACACTGAAGCTTTCTTT
>TRBV30|15|NA|TRBD1|TRBJ2-3
CAWTQGTGSTDTQYF
TGTGCCTGGACCCAGGGGACAGGGAGCACAGATACGCAGTATTTT
>TRBV7-9|11|NA|NA|TRBJ1-1
CASSEGAEAFF
TGTGCCAGCAGCGAGGGGGCTGAAGCTTTCTTT
>TRBV6-4|15|NA|NA|TRBJ2-2
CASRPGSFNTGELFF
TGTGCCAGCAGGCCCGGTAGTTTTAACACCGGGGAGCTGTTTTTT
>TRBV6-1|15|NA|TRBD1|TRBJ1-6
CASSEQGQGASPLHF
TGTGCCAGCAGTGAACAAGGACAGGGGGCTTCACCCCTCCACTTT
>TRBV4-3|17|NA|NA|TRBJ1-2
CASSQDRISGSDYGYTF
TGCGCCAGCAGCCAAGATCGGATTTCGGGTTCCGACTATGGCTACACCTTC
>TRBV4-3|16|NA|TRBD1|TRBJ1-1
CASSQGSDRANTEAFF
TGCGCCAGCAGCCAAGGATCGGACAGGGCGAACACTGAAGCTTTCTTT
>TRBV6-1|14|NA|NA|TRBJ1-1
CASSDSFLNTEAFF
TGTGCCAGCAGTGACAGTTTCTTGAACACTGAAGCTTTCTTT
>TRBV6-6|15|NA|TRBD1|TRBJ1-6
CASSKDRAYNSPLHF
TGTGCCAGCAGCAAGGACAGGGCCTATAATTCACCCCTCCACTTT
>TRBV2|13|NA|TRBD1|TRBJ1-2
CASSPGGLYGYTF
TGTGCCAGCAGCCCAGGGGGGCTCTATGGCTACACCTTC
>TRBV5-1|13|few|TRBD1|TRBJ1-1
CASREGANTEAFF
TGCGCCAGCAGGGAGGGGGCGAACACTGAAGCTTTCTTT
>TRBV2|14|NA|NA|TRBJ2-3
CAGRDSEYTDTQYF
TGTGCCGGCCGGGACTCGGAATACACAGATACGCAGTATTTT
>TRBV13|13|NA|TRBD2|TRBJ2-1
CASSGAGAFGQFF
TGTGCCAGCAGCGGAGCGGGGGCCTTTGGGCAGTTCTTC
>TRBV2|16|NA|NA|TRBJ1-4
CASSEGRFPTNEKLFF
TGTGCCAGCAGTGAGGGGAGGTTTCCAACTAATGAAAAACTGTTTTTT
>TRBV10-3|15|NA|NA|TRBJ1-1
CAISESSGVNTEAFF
TGTGCCATCAGTGAGTCCTCAGGGGTGAACACTGAAGCTTTCTTT
>TRBV4-1|17|NA|TRBD1|TRBJ1-1
CASSQRSGRQGGTEAFF
TGCGCCAGCAGCCAACGGTCCGGGAGACAGGGAGGTACTGAAGCTTTCTTT
>TRBV27|14|NA|NA|TRBJ2-7
CASSLRGRLYEQYF
TGTGCCAGCAGTTTACGGGGGAGGCTCTACGAGCAGTACTTC
>TRBV13|14|NA|NA|TRBJ2-7
CASSSPPDRFEQYF
TGTGCCAGCAGCTCCCCCCCTGACAGGTTCGAGCAGTACTTC
>TRBV7-6|18|NA|TRBD1|TRBJ1-6
CASSLEIGGQGTDSPLHF
TGTGCCAGCAGCTTAGAGATAGGTGGACAGGGGACCGATTCACCCCTCCACTTT
>TRBV5-5|18|NA|TRBD1|TRBJ1-2
CASSFWLQTGQPLYGYTF
TGTGCCAGCAGCTTCTGGCTCCAAACGGGACAGCCGCTATATGGCTACACCTTC
>TRBV28|14|NA|TRBD1|TRBJ2-7
CASNPTGAFYEQYF
TGTGCCAGCAACCCGACAGGGGCGTTTTACGAGCAGTACTTC
>TRBV15|14|NA|NA|TRBJ1-5
CATSRGASNQPQHF
TGTGCCACCAGCAGAGGGGCGAGCAATCAGCCCCAGCATTTT
>TRBV6-5|13|NA|NA|TRBJ2-1
CASIGRRGNEQFF
TGTGCCAGCATTGGGAGGAGGGGCAATGAGCAGTTCTTC
>TRBV7-9|15|once|TRBD1|TRBJ2-5
CASSIPQGARETQYF
TGTGCCAGCAGCATCCCCCAGGGGGCTCGGGAGACCCAGTACTTC
>TRBV13|12|once|NA|TRBJ1-1
CASSHTNTEAFF
TGTGCCAGCAGCCACACGAACACTGAAGCTTTCTTT
>TRBV13|17|NA|NA|TRBJ2-5
CASSLQGARLLQETQYF
TGTGCCAGCAGCCTACAGGGAGCCCGGCTCCTTCAAGAGACCCAGTACTTC
>TRBV23-1|16|NA|NA|TRBJ1-2
CASGPGHQIPFYGYTF
TGCGCCAGCGGCCCGGGACACCAGATACCATTCTATGGCTACACCTTC
>TRBV5-8|15|NA|TRBD2|TRBJ2-1
CASHRPRGGGNEQFF
TGTGCCAGCCATAGACCTCGGGGGGGAGGCAATGAGCAGTTCTTC
>TRBV5-5|16|NA|TRBD1|TRBJ2-7
CASSWDRERGGYEQYF
TGTGCCAGCAGCTGGGACAGGGAAAGGGGTGGCTACGAGCAGTACTTC
>TRBV16|15|NA|TRBD1|TRBJ1-1
CASSHRDRGETEAFF
TGTGCCAGCAGCCACCGGGACAGGGGGGAGACTGAAGCTTTCTTT
>TRBV28|13|NA|NA|TRBJ2-2
CASSPGNTGELFF
TGTGCCAGCAGTCCCGGGAACACCGGGGAGCTGTTTTTT
>TRBV5-6|13|NA|NA|TRBJ1-2
CASSLGSRERYTF
TGTGCCAGCAGCCTAGGATCCAGGGAAAGGTACACCTTC
>TRBV28|14|medium-sized|NA|TRBJ1-1
CASSWPRGGTEAFF
TGTGCCAGCAGTTGGCCCAGGGGTGGCACTGAAGCTTTCTTT
>TRBV7-9|14|NA|TRBD2|TRBJ2-5
CASSPARGVETQYF
TGTGCCAGCAGCCCCGCCCGGGGGGTAGAGACCCAGTACTTC
>TRBV4-2|16|once|NA|TRBJ1-2
CASSQGVGGGSDGYTF
TGTGCCAGCAGCCAAGGGGTCGGGGGGGGCTCGGATGGCTACACCTTC
>TRBV7-9|18|NA|NA|TRBJ2-7
CASSLGGGLGGASYEQYF
TGTGCCAGCAGCTTAGGAGGAGGCTTAGGGGGGGCTTCCTACGAGCAGTACTTC
>TRBV4-3|15|NA|TRBD1|TRBJ2-7
CASSQDQGARYEQYF
TGCGCCAGCAGCCAAGATCAGGGGGCGCGTTACGAGCAGTACTTC
>TRBV4-3|16|NA|NA|TRBJ2-3
CASSQDPGSLLDTQYF
TGCGCCAGCAGCCAAGATCCAGGGTCCCTACTAGATACGCAGTATTTT
>TRBV12-5|13|NA|NA|TRBJ1-1
CASGLVQSTEAFF
TGTGCTAGTGGTTTGGTACAGTCCACTGAAGCTTTCTTT
>TRBV11-3|14|NA|TRBD1|TRBJ2-7
CASSLQGADYEQYF
TGTGCCAGCAGCTTACAGGGGGCGGACTACGAGCAGTACTTC